This entry lists 8 T cell receptor beta chains sequenced from one sample in a study of response to subunit inactivated influenza vaccine. Each CDR3 protein gets one entry after TCRdb re-called the RT-PCR reads with MiXCR. The sample carries roughly 710,000 distinct CDR3 sequences, about 15% recorded once. The material was PBMCs from blood, obtained 14 to 15 days before vaccination. These receptor sequences come from a man in his forties or fifties who received an inactivated influenza vaccine.

This clonotype was observed a few times. V and J are TRBV6-1 and TRBJ1-1; no clear D gene. The CDR3 runs to 15 residues. CDR1 is MNHNS and CDR2 is SASEGT in the germline V gene. Trimming removed 10 bases from V and 0 bases from J, with 18 bases in between. Written as DNA, the CDR3 is TGTGCCACCCTAACCCGTATTCTCCTGAACACTGAAGCTTTCTTT. Protein: CATLTRILLNTEAFF.

V gene TRBV4-3 combines with J gene TRBJ2-2, with D uncertain. V was shortened by 0 bases and J by 1 base, with 15 bases between the two germline ends. This CDR3 is 18 amino acids long. Germline CDR1 and CDR2: LGHNA and YSLEER. CDR3 amino acids: CASSQDPNLTVNTGELFF. The CDR3 DNA follows: TGCGCCAGCAGCCAAGATCCAAATTTAACAGTGAACACCGGGGAGCTGTTTTTT.

The CDR3 DNA is TGTGCCAGCAGCAAGCCGGGACTGGAGTACGAGCAGTACTTC. Translating gives CASSKPGLEYEQYF. V and J are TRBV12-3 or TRBV12-4 and TRBJ2-7, with D maybe TRBD2 (6 bases). Trimming shortened V by 6 bases and J by 4 bases, and 16 bases separated the two germline ends. CDR3 length equals 14 residues.

This clonotype has only a few counts. The chain combines TRBV4-2 with TRBJ2-1; D call uncertain. The CDR3 length is 14 residues. CDR1 and CDR2 (germline): LGHNA, YNFKEQ. Trimming shortened V by 1 base and J by 5 bases, and 9 bases separated the two germline ends. CDR3 sequence (DNA): TGTGCCAGCAGCCAAGTGCAGGCTAACAATGAGCAGTTCTTC. Amino acids: CASSQVQANNEQFF.

This clonotype showed up just a few times. The genes are TRBV6-2 or TRBV6-3 and TRBJ2-2; TRBD2 aligns across 9 bases. This CDR3 is built from 18 residues. The J segment lost 3 bases and the V segment lost 6 bases, leaving 14 bases of the junction unmatched. The germline V gene encodes CDR1 MNHEY and CDR2 SVGEGT. DNA for the CDR3: TGTGCCAGCAGCGATCGGTTGAGACTAGCGGCCTACACCGGGGAGCTGTTTTTT. It encodes CASSDRLRLAAYTGELFF.

This clonotype was detected only a few times. CDR3 sequence reads: CASDTSGRYYNEQFF. The CDR3 nucleotides read TGTGCCAGCGACACGAGCGGGCGATACTACAATGAGCAGTTCTTC. The J gene is TRBJ2-1, the V gene TRBV11-2; a weak D match, TRBD2 (6 bases). Germline CDR1 reads SGHAT; CDR2 reads FQNNGV. With 8 bases removed from V and 3 bases from J, the gap between germline ends came to 17 bases. CDR3 size: 15 residues. Combining the CDR3 with reference TRBV11-2 and TRBJ2-1 gives the whole variable domain EAGVAQSPRYKIIEKRQSVAFWCNPISGHATLYWYQQILGQGPKLLIQFQNNGVVDDSQLPKDRFSAERLKGVDSTLKIQPAKLEDSAVYLCASDTSGRYYNEQFFGPGTRLTVL.

This clonotype was seen ten or more times. The rearrangement links TRBV5-5 to TRBJ2-2; TRBD1 agrees at 9 bases. J was trimmed by 1 base and V by 2 bases; bases with no gene match: 3. CDR1 SGHKS and CDR2 YYEKEE come from the germline V gene (reference sequence). The CDR3 runs 16 residues. CDR3 nucleotides: TGTGCCAGCAGCTTCGGACAGGGGCGGAACACCGGGGAGCTGTTTTTT. Its protein product is CASSFGQGRNTGELFF.

This clonotype was counted a few times. The chain is built from TRBV5-1 and TRBJ2-1; D might be TRBD1 or TRBD2, each matching 5 bases. The V gene's germline CDR1 is SGHRS and CDR2 YFSETQ. The CDR3 extends over 15 amino acids. V shed 1 base and J shed 4 bases, with 12 bases lying between them. As DNA, the CDR3 is TGCGCCAGCAGCTTGATTGGGACGGAATACAATGAGCAGTTCTTC. It codes for CASSLIGTEYNEQFF.